Sequencing of this T cell receptor beta chain was carried out in a study of post-analysis software for immune sequencing data. The CDR3 extends over 15 amino acids. With 3 bases clipped from V and 5 bases from J, the junction kept 4 bases outside the gene matches. From germline, CDR1 is SGHRS and CDR2 YFSETQ. In its sample, this clonotype was seen a few times. The antigen remains unidentified. Whole-study findings and limits: In patients, TRBV5-6, TRBV5-1 and TRBV20-1 belonged to roughly five TRBV segments found more frequently than in controls.

The authors incorporated unique molecular identifiers into the TCR beta cDNA libraries. TCRdb re-analysed the PCR reads in MiXCR, keeping a single row per CDR3 protein. The profile shows some 890,000 distinct CDR3 sequences, roughly 50% of them singletons. This chain connects TRBV5-1 to TRBJ2-1; 11 positions match TRBD2. The sequence was collected from a girl between 5 and 17 years old with multiple sclerosis. Sequencing was carried out using blood. CDR3 amino acids: CASSWATSGNNEQFF. CDR3 DNA: TGCGCCAGCAGCTGGGCGACTAGCGGGAACAATGAGCAGTTCTTC.